This is a list of T cell receptor beta chains from one sample in a study of Ad26.COV2.S vaccination and SARS-CoV-2 variants. Profiling relied on immunoSEQ multiplex PCR, and the TCRdb table lists in-frame clones only, not all of them. The sample has 330,000 or so clones, 90% seen once. The input for sequencing was peripheral blood, taken in a trial of Ad26.COV2.S vaccine versus placebo. The receptors stem from a person between 18 and 60 years old who received the Ad26.COV2.S COVID-19 vaccine or a placebo. Both conserved end residues are part of each CDR3. A clone size is listed for some rows: how often the clone was seen (once, few, many), or a class if it is expanded.

TRBV2	NA	TRBJ1-2	CASSERTGAGGYTF
TRBV4-3	NA	TRBJ2-2	CASSHEVAGELFF
TRBV5-4	NA	TRBJ2-7	CASSLGTAYDEQYF
TRBV5-1	NA	TRBJ2-7	CASSLEAAYEQYF
TRBV28	NA	TRBJ1-1	CASRPLISSTEAFF
TRBV9	NA	TRBJ2-1	CASSDGGSRSEQFF
TRBV9	NA	TRBJ1-1	CASSVGGTEAFF
TRBV3-1/TRBV3-2	NA	TRBJ2-1	CASSQTAQGYRFF
TRBV7-2	NA	TRBJ1-6	CASSRGQGFPRSYNSPLHF
TRBV6-1	once	TRBJ1-5	CASSVSSGIYSNQPQHF
TRBV4-3	NA	TRBJ1-2	CASSQGANSPYGYTF
TRBV28	NA	TRBJ1-2	CASSTLQVNYGYTF
TRBV20-1	NA	TRBJ1-1	CSAIPDTEAFF
TRBV9	NA	TRBJ1-6	CASSPDAGRSSYNSPLHF
TRBV15	few	TRBJ2-1	CATGGSGEFF
TRBV5-1	NA	TRBJ1-4	CASMEQGANEKLFF
TRBV5-1	NA	TRBJ1-2	CASSPTGLGSEFGYTF
TRBV14	NA	TRBJ2-3	CASSQDFGYLGDTQYF
TRBV6-4	NA	TRBJ2-2	CASSDSFRSNTGELFF
TRBV5-1	once	TRBJ1-1	CASSFDRNTEAFF
TRBV6-2/TRBV6-3	NA	TRBJ2-4	CASSYSRTGWGKNIQYF
TRBV7-3	once	TRBJ1-4	CASSLSASNEKLFF
TRBV21-1	NA	TRBJ1-5	CASSNGYSNQPQHF
TRBV7-6	NA	TRBJ1-1	CASSSTGLQGTEAFF
TRBV7-6	few	TRBJ2-2	CASSRLRGQGSTGELFF
TRBV5-6	NA	TRBJ2-5	CASSTSFPGSGELPGTQYF
TRBV2	NA	TRBJ2-3	CASRGTSGGSTDTQYF
TRBV6-5	NA	TRBJ1-2	CASSYSREKLSYGYTF
TRBV11-3	once	TRBJ2-7	CASSLGGTGTYEQYF
TRBV15	NA	TRBJ2-2	CATSRGRESTVLFF
TRBV12-3/TRBV12-4	NA	TRBJ1-1	CASSLDPNTEAFF
TRBV7-3	NA	TRBJ1-1	CASSLRGPLDTEAFF
TRBV6-2/TRBV6-3	NA	TRBJ1-6	CASSSIRQLSSYNSPLHF
TRBV5-6	NA	TRBJ1-1	CASSFRQGYMNTEAFF
TRBV7-3	once	TRBJ2-2	CASCAGPNTGELFF
TRBV2	NA	TRBJ1-4	CASTVNEKLFF
TRBV9	NA	TRBJ2-7	CASSVSLAGGSYEQYF
TRBV19	NA	TRBJ1-5	CASSMQRQPQHF
TRBV29-1	NA	TRBJ1-2	CSVGAGYGYTF
TRBV10-2	NA	TRBJ1-2	CASSDGLGYTF
TRBV3-1/TRBV3-2	NA	TRBJ1-1	CASSQDFGSEAFF
TRBV9	NA	TRBJ2-1	CASSVGLALYNEQFF